The 15 T cell receptor beta chains in this list originate from one sample, sequenced in a study. Via MiXCR, TCRdb re-called the RT-PCR reads, giving one row per CDR3 protein. The data contain 550,000 to 750,000 distinct CDR3 sequences, 14% of them seen just once; the ten biggest clones take up just over 3.5%. The sequenced sample consisted of memory CD4+ T cells from blood. All receptors come from a female donor in good health, serving as a healthy control.

This clonotype was counted ten times or more. The chain combines TRBV6-2 or TRBV6-3 with TRBJ2-1, with D perhaps matching TRBD2 (6 bases). V shed 4 bases and J shed 7 bases, with 23 bases lying between them. The CDR3 totals 17 residues. Looked up from germline, CDR1 is MNHEY and CDR2 is SVGEGT. The CDR3 nucleotides read TGTGCCAGCAGTTCCCCCGCCGGGAGTAGCCTAACTAATGAGCAGTTCTTC. Amino acid sequence: CASSSPAGSSLTNEQFF.

This clonotype was seen a handful of times. The chain uses TRBV4-3 and TRBJ2-4; a possible D gene is TRBD2 (5 bases). The CDR3 has 16 amino acids. Trimming stripped 1 base from V and 0 bases from J, with 10 bases between. Germline V lookup: CDR1 LGHNA, CDR2 YSLEER. CDR3 in DNA: TGCGCCAGCAGCCAAGCCGAGGGTCTAGCCAAAAACATTCAGTACTTC. Its translation: CASSQAEGLAKNIQYF.

In this sample, this clonotype turned up a few times. The CDR3 protein is CASSSSRAASFVEQFF. The CDR3 nucleotides are TGTGCCAGCAGTTCTTCCCGGGCCGCAAGTTTTGTTGAGCAGTTCTTC. This chain uses TRBV28 with TRBJ2-1; D is unresolved. V dropped 4 bases and J dropped 9 bases, with 22 bases sitting between them. This CDR3 has 16 residues. Germline V gene sequence: CDR1 MDHEN, CDR2 SYDVKM.

The CDR3 loop is CASSTTESYNEQFF. CDR3 nucleotides: TGTGCCAGCAGCACGACGGAGTCCTACAATGAGCAGTTCTTC. The chain employs TRBV4-2 and TRBJ2-1, with D unresolved. This CDR3 has 14 residues. Trimming took 5 bases from V and 1 from J, leaving 9 bases between them. The germline CDR1 and CDR2 sequences are LGHNA and YNFKEQ.

V is TRBV20-1 and J is TRBJ1-5, with no clear D. The V gene's germline CDR1 is DFQATT and CDR2 SNEGSKA (reference sequence). The V and J ends lost 0 bases and 6 bases respectively, with 9 bases between them. This CDR3 has 13 amino acids. The DNA of the CDR3 is TGCAGTGCTAGAGATCAGAGGAGTCAGCCCCAGCATTTT. This sequence encodes CSARDQRSQPQHF.

This chain joins TRBV4-2 and TRBJ2-7; 11 bases fit TRBD1. V gave up 1 base and J gave up 0 bases; unmatched junction bases: 2. The CDR3 is 16 residues long. Germline-derived CDR1 and CDR2 are LGHNA and YNFKEQ. CDR3 protein: CASSQAGTGGSYEQYF. The DNA for the CDR3 is TGTGCCAGCAGCCAAGCCGGGACAGGGGGCTCCTACGAGCAGTACTTC.

This clonotype was detected a few times. The CDR3 DNA reads as TGTGCCAGCACCGGACAGGGGGGCTCCTATAATTCACCCCTCCACTTT. Its translation is CASTGQGGSYNSPLHF. This sequence joins TRBV7-2 and TRBJ1-6; TRBD1 matches at 10 bases. The trim removed 7 bases at V and 0 bases at J, leaving 3 bases unmatched. CDR1 SGHTA and CDR2 FQGNSA come from the germline V gene. The CDR3 totals 16 residues. The full variable domain, in which reference TRBV7-2 and TRBJ1-6 provide the parts outside the CDR3, is GAGVSQSPSNKVTEKGKDVELRCDPISGHTALYWYRQSLGQGLEFLIYFQGNSAPDKSGLPSDRFSAERTGGSVSTLTIQRTQQEDSAVYLCASTGQGGSYNSPLHFGNGTRLTVT.

The gene calls are TRBV9 and TRBJ2-7; 8 bases are a match to TRBD2. Germline CDR1 and CDR2: SGDLS and YYNGEE. Trimming took 1 base from V and 3 from J; bases not matched to a gene: 12. This CDR3 is built from 17 residues. CDR3 coding DNA: TGTGCCAGCAGCGTATCCACCGGTAGCGGGGAGATCTACGAGCAGTACTTC. This gives the protein CASSVSTGSGEIYEQYF.

This clonotype occurred a few times. The genes are TRBV7-3 and TRBJ2-7; D is ambiguous. In germline, CDR1 is SGHTA, CDR2 FQGTGA. V was shortened by 5 bases and J by 2 bases, with 16 bases between the two germline ends. This CDR3 region has 15 residues. The CDR3 loop is CASSQGSGVTYEQYF. The CDR3 coding sequence is TGTGCCAGCAGCCAAGGGTCAGGCGTCACCTACGAGCAGTACTTC.

The J gene is TRBJ2-1, the V gene TRBV24-1, with 8 bases matching TRBD1. This CDR3 is built from 14 residues. Germline V CDR1 and CDR2: KGHDR, SFDVKD. Trimming removed 8 bases from V and 9 bases from J; junction bases left unmatched: 11. The DNA for the CDR3 is TGTGCCACCAACACGGGCAGGGGGCAGGTTGAGCAGTTCTTC. Translating it yields CATNTGRGQVEQFF.

CDR3 DNA: TGTGCCAGCAACGGCAGGGGGTCTGAAAAACTGTTTTTT. Encoded protein: CASNGRGSEKLFF. V usage is TRBV2 and J usage is TRBJ1-4; 7 nucleotides line up with TRBD1. The CDR3 is 13 amino acids. V gave up 7 bases and J gave up 7 bases; unmatched junction bases: 6. Germline-derived CDR1 and CDR2 are SNHLY and FYNNEI.

This clonotype was observed many times. The chain combines TRBV12-3 or TRBV12-4 with TRBJ2-1; D unresolved. The V end was cut by 4 bases, the J end by 9 bases, with 10 bases between. The CDR3 spans 12 residues. Written as DNA, the CDR3 is TGTGCCAGCAGTTCATCTAGTGTTGAGCAGTTCTTC. It encodes CASSSSSVEQFF.

This clonotype has ten or more counts. The chain joins TRBV6-2 or TRBV6-3 to TRBJ2-3; tentative D call: TRBD1 (5 bases). The germline V gene has CDR1 MNHEY and CDR2 SVGEGT. The CDR3 runs 15 residues. V lost 2 bases and J lost 0, with 9 bases in between. The CDR3: CASSYDSASTDTQYF. The DNA for the CDR3 is TGTGCCAGCAGTTACGACAGCGCTAGCACAGATACGCAGTATTTT.

This clonotype was observed at least ten times. This chain connects TRBV7-2 to TRBJ1-5, with no clear D. V lost 3 bases and J 3 bases, leaving 6 bases between the germline ends. The germline V gene encodes CDR1 SGHTA and CDR2 FQGNSA. The CDR3 runs 13 residues. The CDR3 protein is CASSLAANQPQHF. The DNA of the CDR3 is TGTGCCAGCAGCTTGGCCGCCAATCAGCCCCAGCATTTT.

Ten or more counts support this clonotype. The chain combines TRBV6-5 with TRBJ1-2; TRBD1 is a possible D gene (6 bases). CDR1 MNHEY and CDR2 SVGAGI come from the germline V gene. The CDR3 consists of 14 residues. V lost 0 bases and J 4 bases, leaving 9 bases between the germline ends. The CDR3 sequence: CASSYSKGGYGYTF. The CDR3 DNA reads as TGTGCCAGCAGTTACTCTAAAGGGGGCTATGGCTACACCTTC.